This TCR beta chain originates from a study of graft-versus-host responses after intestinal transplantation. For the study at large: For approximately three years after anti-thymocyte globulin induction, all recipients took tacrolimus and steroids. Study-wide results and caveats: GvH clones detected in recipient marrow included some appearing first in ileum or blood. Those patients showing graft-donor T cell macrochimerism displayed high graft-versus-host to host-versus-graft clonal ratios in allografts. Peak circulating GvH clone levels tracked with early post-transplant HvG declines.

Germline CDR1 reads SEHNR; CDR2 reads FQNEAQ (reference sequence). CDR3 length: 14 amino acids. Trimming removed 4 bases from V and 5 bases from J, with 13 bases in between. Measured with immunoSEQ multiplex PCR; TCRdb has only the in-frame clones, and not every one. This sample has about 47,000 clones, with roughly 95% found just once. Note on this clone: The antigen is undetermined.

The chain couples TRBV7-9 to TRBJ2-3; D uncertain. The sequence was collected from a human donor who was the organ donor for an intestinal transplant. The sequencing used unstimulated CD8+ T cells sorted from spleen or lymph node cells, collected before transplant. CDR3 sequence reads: CASSYVQIEDTQYF. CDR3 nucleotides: TGTGCCAGCAGCTACGTCCAAATAGAAGATACGCAGTATTTT. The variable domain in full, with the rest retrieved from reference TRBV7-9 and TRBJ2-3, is DTGVSQNPRHKITKRGQNVTFRCDPISEHNRLYWYRQTLGQGPEFLTYFQNEAQLEKSRLLSDRFSAERPKGSFSTLEIQRTEQGDSAMYLCASSYVQIEDTQYFGPGTRLTVL.